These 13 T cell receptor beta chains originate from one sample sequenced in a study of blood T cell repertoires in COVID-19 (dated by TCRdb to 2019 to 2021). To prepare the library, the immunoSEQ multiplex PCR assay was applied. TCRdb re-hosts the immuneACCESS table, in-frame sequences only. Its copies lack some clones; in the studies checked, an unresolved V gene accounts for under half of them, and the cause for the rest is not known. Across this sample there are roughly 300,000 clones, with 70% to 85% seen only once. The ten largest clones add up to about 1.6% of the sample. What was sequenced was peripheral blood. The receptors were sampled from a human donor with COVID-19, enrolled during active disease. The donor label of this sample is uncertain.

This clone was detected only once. The CDR3 loop reads CASSWTSGTDTQYF. Here the CDR3 DNA reads TGTGCCAGCAGCTGGACTAGCGGCACAGATACGCAGTATTTT. The V call is TRBV7-3, the J call TRBJ2-3, with 9 bases aligning to TRBD2. Germline lookup yields CDR1 SGHTA and CDR2 FQGTGA. The CDR3 spans 14 residues. The J segment lost 1 base and the V segment lost 4 bases, leaving 0 bases of the junction unmatched.

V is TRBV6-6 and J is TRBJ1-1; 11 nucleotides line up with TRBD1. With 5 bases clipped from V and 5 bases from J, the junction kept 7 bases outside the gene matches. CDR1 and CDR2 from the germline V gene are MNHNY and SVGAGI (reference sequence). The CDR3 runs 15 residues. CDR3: CASSAPGQGVTEAFF. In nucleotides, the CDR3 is TGTGCCAGCAGTGCTCCGGGACAGGGGGTTACTGAAGCTTTCTTT.

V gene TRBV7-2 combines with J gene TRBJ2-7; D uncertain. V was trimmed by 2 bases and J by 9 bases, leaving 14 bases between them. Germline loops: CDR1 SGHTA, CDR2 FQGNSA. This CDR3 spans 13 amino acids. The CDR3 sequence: CASSLPSESSQYF. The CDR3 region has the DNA TGTGCCAGCAGCTTACCTTCTGAGAGTTCGCAGTACTTC.

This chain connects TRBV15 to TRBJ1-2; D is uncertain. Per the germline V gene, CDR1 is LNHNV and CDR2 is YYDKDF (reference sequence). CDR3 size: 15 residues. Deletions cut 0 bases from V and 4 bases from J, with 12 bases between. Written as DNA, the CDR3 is TGTGCCACCAGCAGAGATCGGCGCGGCCTCTATGGCTACACCTTC. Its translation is CATSRDRRGLYGYTF.

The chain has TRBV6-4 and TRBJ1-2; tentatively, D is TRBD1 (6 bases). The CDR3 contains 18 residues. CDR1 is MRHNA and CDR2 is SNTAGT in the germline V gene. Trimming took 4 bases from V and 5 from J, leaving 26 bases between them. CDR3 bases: TGTGCCAGCAGTGCCCGGGTCGTAACAGGGAGAACTAGGTATGGCTACACCTTC. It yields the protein CASSARVVTGRTRYGYTF.

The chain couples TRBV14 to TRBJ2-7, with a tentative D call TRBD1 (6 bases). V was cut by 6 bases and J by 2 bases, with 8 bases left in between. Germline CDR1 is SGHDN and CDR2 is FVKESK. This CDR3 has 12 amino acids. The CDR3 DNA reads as TGTGCCAGCAGTCCAGGGGCCTACGAGCAGTACTTC. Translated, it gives CASSPGAYEQYF.

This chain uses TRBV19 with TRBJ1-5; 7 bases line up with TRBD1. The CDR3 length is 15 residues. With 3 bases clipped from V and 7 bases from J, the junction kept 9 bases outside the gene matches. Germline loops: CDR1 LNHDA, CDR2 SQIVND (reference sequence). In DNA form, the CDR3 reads TGTGCCAGTAGTATGCAGGGGACGACAGGGCAGCCCCAGCATTTT. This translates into CASSMQGTTGQPQHF.

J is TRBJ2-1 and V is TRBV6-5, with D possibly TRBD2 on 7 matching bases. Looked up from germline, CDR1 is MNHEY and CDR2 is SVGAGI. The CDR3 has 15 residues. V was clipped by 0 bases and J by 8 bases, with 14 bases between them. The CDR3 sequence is CASSYSGGRVYEQFF. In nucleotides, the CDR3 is TGTGCCAGCAGTTACTCCGGGGGGCGCGTTTATGAGCAGTTCTTC.

The CDR3 DNA is TGTGCCAGCAGTCTGATCTCGGGAAGCACAGATACGCAGTATTTT. Amino acid sequence: CASSLISGSTDTQYF. This chain joins TRBV9 and TRBJ2-3; possibly TRBD2 for D (5 bases). Trimming took off 5 bases at V and 0 bases at J, with 13 bases between the two ends. The CDR3 length is 15 residues. The V gene's germline CDR1 is SGDLS and CDR2 YYNGEE.

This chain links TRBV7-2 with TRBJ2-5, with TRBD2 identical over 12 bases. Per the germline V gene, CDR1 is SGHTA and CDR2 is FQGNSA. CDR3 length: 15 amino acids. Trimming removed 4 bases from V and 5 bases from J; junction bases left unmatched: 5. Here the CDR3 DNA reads TGTGCCAGCAGCTCCAGGACTAGCGGGATGGAGACCCAGTACTTC. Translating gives CASSSRTSGMETQYF.

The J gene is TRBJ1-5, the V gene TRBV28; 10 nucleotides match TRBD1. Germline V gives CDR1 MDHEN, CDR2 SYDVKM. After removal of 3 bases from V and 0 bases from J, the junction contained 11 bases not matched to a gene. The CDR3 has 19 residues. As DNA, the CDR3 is TGTGCCAGCAGTTTTTCCTCGGGACAGGGGAGTTATAGCAATCAGCCCCAGCATTTT. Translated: CASSFSSGQGSYSNQPQHF.

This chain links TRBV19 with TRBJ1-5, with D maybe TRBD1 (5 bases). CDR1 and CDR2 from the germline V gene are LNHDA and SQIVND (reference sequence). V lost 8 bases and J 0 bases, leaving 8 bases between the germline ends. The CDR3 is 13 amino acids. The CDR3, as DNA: TGTGCCAGTGGGGGGTATAGCAATCAGCCCCAGCATTTT. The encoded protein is CASGGYSNQPQHF.

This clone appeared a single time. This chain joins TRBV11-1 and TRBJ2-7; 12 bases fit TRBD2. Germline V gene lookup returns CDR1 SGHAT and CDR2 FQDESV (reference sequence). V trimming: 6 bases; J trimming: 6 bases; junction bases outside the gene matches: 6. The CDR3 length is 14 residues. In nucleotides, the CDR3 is TGTGCCAGCAGACCTAGCGGGAGGGCCGTCGAGCAGTACTTC. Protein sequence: CASRPSGRAVEQYF.